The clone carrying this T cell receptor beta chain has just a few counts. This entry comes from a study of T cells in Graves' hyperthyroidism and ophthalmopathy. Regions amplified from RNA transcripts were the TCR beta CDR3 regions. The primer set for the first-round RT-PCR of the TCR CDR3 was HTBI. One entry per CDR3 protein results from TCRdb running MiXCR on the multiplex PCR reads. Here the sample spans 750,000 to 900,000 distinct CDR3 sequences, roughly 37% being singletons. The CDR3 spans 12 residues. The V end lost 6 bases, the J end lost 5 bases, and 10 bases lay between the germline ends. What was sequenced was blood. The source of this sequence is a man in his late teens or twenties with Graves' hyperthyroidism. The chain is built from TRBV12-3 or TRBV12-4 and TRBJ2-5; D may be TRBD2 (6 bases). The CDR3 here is CASRSGGETQYF. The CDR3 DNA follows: TGTGCCAGCAGGAGTGGGGGGGAGACCCAGTACTTC.